These 21 T cell receptor beta chains were sequenced from one sample in a study of identifying expanded T cells in peripheral blood. Data came from immunoSEQ multiplex PCR; TCRdb stores just in-frame clones and leaves some out. The sample consists of more than 85,000 clones, 88% of them appearing once. The material sequenced was blood. These receptors were obtained from a person between 18 and 69 years old in good health.

This chain connects TRBV7-2 to TRBJ2-2; D uncertain. The germline gives CDR1 SGHTA, CDR2 FQGNSA. V lost 4 bases and J 6 bases, leaving 9 bases between the germline ends. The CDR3 runs 13 residues. The CDR3 nucleotides read TGTGCCAGCAGCTCTCCTGGCCCCGGGGAGCTGTTTTTT. It translates to CASSSPGPGELFF. Full variable domain (remainder filled in from reference TRBV7-2 and TRBJ2-2): GAGVSQSPSNKVTEKGKDVELRCDPISGHTALYWYRQSLGQGLEFLIYFQGNSAPDKSGLPSDRFSAERTGGSVSTLTIQRTQQEDSAVYLCASSSPGPGELFFGEGSRLTVL.

A remark on this clone: Other DNA sequences in the sample encode the same CDR3. V gene TRBV5-1 combines with J gene TRBJ2-5; 9 nucleotides line up with TRBD2. CDR1 is SGHRS, CDR2 YFSETQ, per germline. The CDR3 length is 14 residues. Trimming removed 4 bases from V and 2 bases from J; junction bases left unmatched: 3. The CDR3 is CASSLSGGQETQYF. CDR3 nucleotides: TGCGCCAGCAGCCTTAGCGGGGGACAAGAGACCCAGTACTTC.

The chain combines TRBV6-5 with TRBJ2-3; D unclear. Looked up from germline, CDR1 is MNHEY and CDR2 is SVGAGI. The length of the CDR3 is 15 residues. V lost 5 bases to trimming and J lost 1 base, with 13 bases between them. The CDR3 is CASSAPSVGTDTQYF. Written as DNA, the CDR3 is TGTGCCAGCAGTGCACCGTCCGTCGGCACAGATACGCAGTATTTT.

V gene TRBV5-4 combines with J gene TRBJ1-2, with no clear D. Germline V gives CDR1 SGHNT, CDR2 YYREEE (reference sequence). V dropped 6 bases and J dropped 2 bases, with 14 bases sitting between them. This CDR3 is 14 amino acids long. For the CDR3, the DNA is TGTGCCAGCACCCCCCGGGGAGACAACTATGGCTACACCTTC. Amino acids: CASTPRGDNYGYTF.

The CDR3 loop reads CASRVGGYNTGELFF. The DNA for the CDR3 is TGTGCCAGCAGGGTAGGGGGTTATAACACCGGGGAGCTGTTTTTT. The chain uses TRBV6-5 and TRBJ2-2, with D perhaps TRBD1 (6 bases). Trimming stripped 6 bases from V and 2 bases from J, with 13 bases between. Per germline, CDR1 MNHEY and CDR2 SVGAGI. This CDR3 contains 15 residues.

In this sample, this clone turned up once. This chain links TRBV28 with TRBJ2-7; D perhaps matches TRBD2 (6 bases). Germline CDR1 reads MDHEN; CDR2 reads SYDVKM. There are 16 residues in the CDR3. The ends were cut back, 6 bases at V and 0 bases at J, with 18 bases in the middle. The CDR3 DNA reads as TGTGCCAGCAGCCTCCCCTTAGCGGAACTCTCCTACGAGCAGTACTTC. As protein: CASSLPLAELSYEQYF.

The CDR3 DNA reads TGCAGCGTTGCCCAGGCGGGCGCAAAGTACGAGCAGTACTTC. Residues: CSVAQAGAKYEQYF. The chain uses TRBV29-1 and TRBJ2-7; possible D gene TRBD2, 5 bases. Germline V lookup: CDR1 SQVTM, CDR2 ANQGSEA. Trimming took 4 bases from V and 4 from J, leaving 17 bases between them. The CDR3 length is 14 residues.

The V and J genes are TRBV5-1 and TRBJ1-2; D possibly corresponds to TRBD1 (6 bases). V lost 4 bases and J 2 bases, leaving 15 bases between the germline ends. Germline CDR1 is SGHRS and CDR2 is YFSETQ. There are 15 residues in the CDR3. CDR3 in amino acids: CASSTTGGPNYGYTF. The CDR3 DNA reads TGCGCCAGCAGCACTACCGGGGGGCCGAACTATGGCTACACCTTC.

The gene calls are TRBV19 and TRBJ2-7; TRBD2 aligns across 12 bases. With 6 bases clipped from V and 3 bases from J, the junction kept 6 bases outside the gene matches. This CDR3 spans 15 amino acids. The V gene's germline CDR1 is LNHDA and CDR2 SQIVND (reference sequence). CDR3 loop: CASRAPLAGGYEQYF. The CDR3 DNA sequence: TGTGCCAGTAGAGCCCCACTAGCGGGAGGCTACGAGCAGTACTTC.

This clone was recorded once. This chain joins TRBV19 and TRBJ2-2; 12 bases are shared with TRBD2. Germline V gene data show CDR1 as LNHDA and CDR2 as SQIVND (reference sequence). Trimming at V came to 4 bases and at J to 0 bases, leaving 3 bases not matched to a gene. The CDR3 contains 17 residues. The CDR3 nucleotides are TGTGCCAGTAGTAAAGGACTAGCGGGGACGAACACCGGGGAGCTGTTTTTT. This encodes CASSKGLAGTNTGELFF. The complete variable domain, with remaining parts taken from reference TRBV19 and TRBJ2-2, reads DGGITQSPKYLFRKEGQNVTLSCEQNLNHDAMYWYRQDPGQGLRLIYYSQIVNDFQKGDIAEGYSVSREKKESFPLTVTSAQKNPTAFYLCASSKGLAGTNTGELFFGEGSRLTVL.

The V and J genes are TRBV13 and TRBJ1-5; D is undetermined. Germline V gives CDR1 PRHDT, CDR2 FYEKMQ (reference sequence). Trimming removed 8 bases from V and 0 bases from J, with 14 bases in between. The CDR3 is 15 amino acids. CDR3 sequence (DNA): TGTGCCAGCCGACCCTCGGAGGGTAGCAATCAGCCCCAGCATTTT. Its protein is CASRPSEGSNQPQHF.

V and J are TRBV29-1 and TRBJ2-2; 8 nucleotides line up with TRBD2. CDR3 length: 12 residues. Germline V gene sequence: CDR1 SQVTM, CDR2 ANQGSEA. With 7 bases clipped from V and 5 bases from J, the junction kept 3 bases outside the gene matches. For the CDR3, the DNA is TGCAGCGCCGGACTAGCAACCGGGGAGCTGTTTTTT. Amino acids: CSAGLATGELFF.

The chain uses TRBV4-1 and TRBJ2-7; TRBD2 matches at 11 bases. This CDR3 has 15 residues. CDR1 is MGHRA, CDR2 YSYEKL, per germline. J gave up 3 bases and V 2 bases, and 3 bases lay outside the gene matches. This chain's CDR3 is CASSQSGLAGYEQYF. The CDR3 bases are TGCGCCAGCAGCCAATCAGGACTAGCGGGCTACGAGCAGTACTTC.

This rearrangement joins TRBV6-4 to TRBJ2-3; D gene uncertain. Deletions cut 5 bases from V and 3 bases from J, with 9 bases between. The V gene's germline CDR1 is MRHNA and CDR2 SNTAGT. CDR3 length equals 13 residues. The CDR3 reads CASSPEPTDTQYF. DNA for the CDR3: TGTGCCAGCAGTCCGGAGCCAACAGATACGCAGTATTTT.

The gene calls are TRBV9 and TRBJ1-1; a possible D gene is TRBD1 (5 bases). This CDR3 has 16 amino acids. Germline lookup yields CDR1 SGDLS and CDR2 YYNGEE. Trimming took 3 bases from V and 2 from J, leaving 17 bases between them. CDR3 in amino acids: CASSEGPKQANTEAFF. In DNA, the CDR3 is TGTGCCAGCAGCGAGGGCCCCAAACAGGCCAACACTGAAGCTTTCTTT.

The DNA of the CDR3 is TGTGCCAGCAGCGACGGGCCCCCCGGCACAGATACGCAGTATTTT. Encoded protein: CASSDGPPGTDTQYF. The chain links TRBV7-8 to TRBJ2-3; D not resolved. Trimming took 5 bases from V and 1 from J, leaving 13 bases between them. Germline V gene data show CDR1 as SGHVS and CDR2 as FQNEAQ. This CDR3 has 15 residues.

The table lists this clone with a count of one. The rearrangement uses TRBV6-4 and TRBJ2-3; possibly TRBD2 for D (6 bases). With 5 bases removed from V and 4 bases from J, the gap between germline ends came to 16 bases. There are 15 residues in the CDR3. Germline V gene sequence: CDR1 MRHNA, CDR2 SNTAGT. The CDR3 protein is CASSLTAGSSDTQYF. CDR3 in DNA: TGTGCCAGCAGTCTTACTGCGGGGTCCTCAGATACGCAGTATTTT.

The chain joins TRBV27 to TRBJ1-3; D is ambiguous. CDR1 is MNHEY, CDR2 SMNVEV, per germline (reference sequence). V was shortened by 8 bases and J by 4 bases, with 9 bases between the two germline ends. The CDR3 spans 12 residues. In DNA form, the CDR3 reads TGTGCCAGCGGAGTGGGAGGAAACACCATATATTTT. Its protein is CASGVGGNTIYF.

V usage is TRBV6-5 and J usage is TRBJ2-3; TRBD2 matches at 8 bases. V dropped 6 bases and J dropped 2; count of bases not matched to a gene: 7. Germline V CDR1 and CDR2: MNHEY, SVGAGI. This CDR3 contains 15 residues. CDR3 residues: CASSAGGGPTDTQYF. CDR3 in DNA: TGTGCCAGCAGCGCCGGGGGGGGGCCCACAGATACGCAGTATTTT.

The chain recombines TRBV5-1 with TRBJ2-5, with 8 bases fitting TRBD2. Looked up from germline, CDR1 is SGHRS and CDR2 is YFSETQ. The V segment lost 4 bases and the J segment 5 bases; nucleotides outside the gene matches: 7. The CDR3 is 14 residues long. The CDR3 region is CASSSGLAWETQYF. In DNA form, the CDR3 reads TGCGCCAGCAGCAGCGGACTAGCTTGGGAGACCCAGTACTTC. Looking up the rest from reference TRBV5-1 and TRBJ2-5 gives the full variable domain: KAGVTQTPRYLIKTRGQQVTLSCSPISGHRSVSWYQQTPGQGLQFLFEYFSETQRNKGNFPGRFSGRQFSNSRSEMNVSTLELGDSALYLCASSSGLAWETQYFGPGTRLLVL.

The chain is built from TRBV30 and TRBJ1-3; possibly TRBD1 for D (5 bases). Germline CDR1 GTSNPN, CDR2 SVGIG (reference sequence). With 0 bases removed from V and 4 bases from J, the gap between germline ends came to 10 bases. This CDR3 region has 14 residues. As DNA, the CDR3 is TGTGCCTGGAGTGTAGGGGTCGGAGGAAACACCATATATTTT. Translation: CAWSVGVGGNTIYF.